This TCR beta chain emerged from a study of cytomegalovirus exposure and HLA in healthy donors. These donors, healthy bone marrow donors, were studied. With regard to this clone: Its antigen remains unidentified. The sample holds other DNA sequences that translate to the same CDR3.

Per germline, CDR1 SGHTA and CDR2 FQGNSA. CDR3 length: 15 amino acids. V was pared by 1 base and J by 2 bases, with 12 bases between. General study results and limits: Being indistinguishable, some V segments were excluded, TRBV6-2 and TRBV6-3 among them. For presence/absence analyses, sequencing depth was assumed to be roughly uniform across donors. Later genetic work tied a missense DCLRE1C variant to beta-chain V and J trimming.

Amplification used 60 Vbeta primers and 13 Jbeta primers. The method was immunoSEQ multiplex PCR; TCRdb's version includes in-frame clones alone and lacks a portion of them. The sample has 200,000 to 250,000 clones, about 84% seen once. Sequenced: PBMCs. The source of this sequence is a human donor in good health. V gene TRBV7-2 combines with J gene TRBJ2-7, with D possibly matching TRBD2 (5 bases). The CDR3 DNA sequence: TGTGCCAGCAGCTTAGGGTCCAGCGGAACCTACGAGCAGTACTTC. Protein sequence: CASSLGSSGTYEQYF.